These 27 T cell receptor beta chains were sequenced from one sample in a study of T-cell reconstitution after alpha-beta-depleted transplantation in children. The TCRbeta library incorporated unique molecular identifiers. Using its own MiXCR run on the PCR reads, TCRdb lists one record per CDR3 protein. The table shows about 110,000 distinct CDR3 sequences, with almost 6.5% occurring only once. The sequencing used PBMCs, mostly from graft donor cells, collected 360 days after TCRalphabeta/CD19-depleted stem cell transplant. These TCRs come from a male patient aged 2 to 9 who had a stem cell transplant for acute lymphoblastic leukemia, so the T cells may come from the graft donor.

In this sample, this clonotype turned up many times. This rearrangement joins TRBV12-3 or TRBV12-4 to TRBJ2-5; D ambiguous. The germline V and J ends were trimmed by 0 bases and 4 bases, with 6 bases remaining between them. CDR3 length: 13 residues. CDR3 in amino acids: CASSLAHLETQYF. The CDR3 DNA is TGTGCCAGCAGTTTAGCCCACTTAGAGACCCAGTACTTC.

This clonotype was picked up many times. CDR3 DNA sequence: TGTGCCAGCAGCCCCTATAGGACCGCGAACACCGGGGAGCTGTTTTTT. Protein sequence: CASSPYRTANTGELFF. The V call is TRBV7-8, the J call TRBJ2-2; D call uncertain. Trimming cost V 5 bases and J 0 bases, with 13 bases left between them. The CDR3 extends over 16 amino acids. Germline V CDR1 and CDR2: SGHVS, FQNEAQ.

This clonotype has a count of ten or more. The J gene is TRBJ2-1, the V gene TRBV4-3; TRBD2 might be the D (6 bases). Germline CDR1 and CDR2: LGHNA and YSLEER. V lost 1 base and J 3 bases, leaving 10 bases between the germline ends. The CDR3 has 15 residues. Written as DNA, the CDR3 is TGCGCCAGCAGCCAAGCGGGGACTGACTACAATGAGCAGTTCTTC. Translating gives CASSQAGTDYNEQFF.

The CDR3 sequence is CSAPRGREILLGYTF. The CDR3 coding sequence is TGCAGTGCTCCACGAGGGAGGGAGATCCTCTTGGGCTACACCTTC. V gene TRBV20-1 combines with J gene TRBJ1-2; D remains unclear. The ends were cut back, 5 bases at V and 8 bases at J, with 24 bases in the middle. There are 15 residues in the CDR3. Looked up from germline, CDR1 is DFQATT and CDR2 is SNEGSKA (reference sequence).

This clonotype was counted many times. The chain combines TRBV15 with TRBJ2-7; a weak D match, TRBD1 (6 bases). The CDR3 has 16 amino acids. Trimming took 1 base from V and 3 from J, leaving 16 bases between them. Germline V gives CDR1 LNHNV, CDR2 YYDKDF (reference sequence). CDR3 sequence (DNA): TGTGCCACCAGCAGAGTGGGGCAGGGGCCCAACTACGAGCAGTACTTC. This translates into CATSRVGQGPNYEQYF.

At least ten counts were recorded for this clonotype. CDR3 region: CASRSGSGSNTGELFF. CDR3 nucleotides: TGTGCCAGCAGGAGTGGGTCGGGATCGAACACCGGGGAGCTGTTTTTT. The chain carries TRBV6-4 and TRBJ2-2, with D perhaps TRBD2 (5 bases). From germline, CDR1 is MRHNA and CDR2 SNTAGT. V was shortened by 6 bases and J by 0 bases, with 14 bases between the two germline ends. The length of the CDR3 is 16 residues.

There are many counts of this clonotype. This chain connects TRBV12-3 or TRBV12-4 to TRBJ1-4; D gene unclear. Trimming stripped 4 bases from V and 4 bases from J, with 7 bases between. This CDR3 has 13 amino acids. The CDR3 DNA reads as TGTGCCAGCAGTTGGAACTATAATGAAAAACTGTTTTTT. This gives the protein CASSWNYNEKLFF.

This clonotype occurred a few times. This sequence joins TRBV2 and TRBJ2-2, with 7 bases that match TRBD1. Germline values: CDR1 SNHLY, CDR2 FYNNEI. The junction had 4 bases not matched to a gene; V was cut back by 8 bases and J by 4 bases. CDR3 length: 13 amino acids. The CDR3 spells CASPTGLTGELFF. The CDR3 region has the DNA TGTGCCAGCCCGACAGGGCTCACCGGGGAGCTGTTTTTT.

This clonotype was seen a handful of times. V and J are TRBV9 and TRBJ2-4; D gene uncertain. Trimming shortened V by 5 bases and J by 8 bases, and 17 bases separated the two germline ends. Germline V CDR1 and CDR2: SGDLS, YYNGEE. The CDR3 is made up of 14 amino acids. The CDR3 DNA follows: TGTGCCAGCAGTCCCCGGAAGTCCCCTCACATTCAGTACTTC. Its translation: CASSPRKSPHIQYF.

This clonotype has at least ten counts. CDR3 in DNA: TGTGCCATCAGTCACTCTTGGGACAGTGAAGAGACCCAGTACTTC. It encodes CAISHSWDSEETQYF. The rearrangement uses TRBV10-3 and TRBJ2-5, with 7 bases that match TRBD1. This CDR3 contains 15 residues. The V gene's germline CDR1 is ENHRY and CDR2 SYGVKD. V lost 5 bases, J lost 3 bases, and 9 bases stayed unmatched.

The genes are TRBV18 and TRBJ1-1; 8 bases are a match to TRBD1. The CDR3 has 14 amino acids. V shed 2 bases and J 5 bases; nucleotides not matched to a gene: 4. Germline V gene sequence: CDR1 KGHSH, CDR2 LQKENI. The CDR3, as DNA: TGTGCCAGCTCACCAAACAGGGGGTTGACTGAAGCTTTCTTT. It translates to CASSPNRGLTEAFF.

This clonotype was observed a handful of times. The rearrangement joins TRBV6-2 or TRBV6-3 to TRBJ2-7; D not resolved. Germline CDR1 reads MNHEY; CDR2 reads SVGEGT. V was clipped by 0 bases and J by 2 bases, with 17 bases between them. The CDR3 has 17 residues. CDR3 residues: CASSYSRLFTSPYEQYF. The CDR3 nucleotides are TGTGCCAGCAGTTACTCGAGGCTGTTTACTTCCCCCTACGAGCAGTACTTC.

The CDR3 sequence: CSAPGQNQPQHF. The CDR3 nucleotides are TGCAGTGCTCCCGGACAGAATCAGCCCCAGCATTTT. This sequence joins TRBV20-1 and TRBJ1-5; TRBD1 might be the D (6 bases). In germline, CDR1 is DFQATT, CDR2 SNEGSKA (reference sequence). CDR3 size: 12 residues. V shed 5 bases and J shed 4 bases, with 9 bases lying between them.

This clonotype was observed a few times. The chain joins TRBV18 to TRBJ2-3; 11 bases line up with TRBD2. The V and J ends lost 5 bases and 5 bases, in that order; junction bases with no gene match: 0. There are 13 residues in the CDR3. Germline V CDR1 and CDR2: KGHSH, LQKENI. CDR3: CASSGLAGDTQYF. For the CDR3, the DNA is TGTGCCAGCTCAGGACTAGCGGGAGATACGCAGTATTTT.

In its sample, this clonotype was seen many times. The chain is built from TRBV7-2 and TRBJ2-1; TRBD2 matches at 11 bases. V lost 5 bases and J lost 8; bases outside the gene matches: 11. The germline V gene encodes CDR1 SGHTA and CDR2 FQGNSA. The CDR3 runs to 16 residues. CDR3 region: CASSPELAGVRDEQFF. In DNA, the CDR3 is TGTGCCAGCAGCCCGGAACTAGCGGGAGTCAGAGATGAGCAGTTCTTC.

This clonotype was seen at least ten times. The gene calls are TRBV7-9 and TRBJ2-3; 9 positions match TRBD1. The CDR3 loop spans 17 amino acids. CDR1 is SEHNR and CDR2 is FQNEAQ in the germline V gene (reference sequence). The trim removed 5 bases at V and 0 bases at J, leaving 9 bases unmatched. DNA for the CDR3: TGTGCCAGCAGCCCACAGTTGGACAGGGGAAGCACAGATACGCAGTATTTT. Amino acids: CASSPQLDRGSTDTQYF.

This clonotype has ten or more counts. V is TRBV28 and J is TRBJ2-7; 8 bases agree with TRBD1. This CDR3 contains 14 residues. Germline loops: CDR1 MDHEN, CDR2 SYDVKM. V shed 5 bases, J shed 2 bases, and the junction held 5 bases outside the gene matches. CDR3 sequence reads: CASSTRQGPYEQYF. The DNA for the CDR3 is TGTGCCAGCAGTACCCGACAGGGGCCCTACGAGCAGTACTTC.

The chain couples TRBV4-3 to TRBJ1-1; no reliable D call. V lost 1 base and J lost 1, with 10 bases in between. Germline V lookup: CDR1 LGHNA, CDR2 YSLEER. The CDR3 sequence is 15 residues long. The CDR3 DNA reads as TGCGCCAGCAGCCAAGTGGCTTCATCGAACACTGAAGCTTTCTTT. Its protein is CASSQVASSNTEAFF.

This chain uses TRBV12-3 or TRBV12-4 with TRBJ2-1, with D possibly matching TRBD2 (5 bases). There are 18 residues in the CDR3. V was trimmed by 10 bases and J by 4 bases, leaving 29 bases between them. The chain's CDR3 is CAICTTTFWRATYNEQFF. Written as DNA, the CDR3 is TGTGCCATCTGCACCACGACCTTTTGGCGGGCGACATACAATGAGCAGTTCTTC.

This clonotype showed up many times. CDR3 residues: CSASRSARQETQYF. CDR3 nucleotide sequence: TGCAGTGCTAGCAGGTCCGCCCGTCAAGAGACCCAGTACTTC. The gene calls are TRBV20-1 and TRBJ2-5, with D uncertain. CDR1 is DFQATT and CDR2 is SNEGSKA in the germline V gene (reference sequence). The CDR3 is 14 amino acids. Between the trimmed V and J ends, which lost 3 bases and 2 bases, there was a span of 13 bases.

This chain connects TRBV9 to TRBJ2-3; D is unresolved. The CDR3 has 11 residues. The germline V gene has CDR1 SGDLS and CDR2 YYNGEE. The V gene lost 7 bases and the J gene lost 3 bases, with 6 bases spanning the gap. The CDR3 loop reads CASGMTDTQYF. As DNA, the CDR3 is TGTGCCAGCGGGATGACAGATACGCAGTATTTT.

This clonotype was recorded at least ten times. The V call is TRBV6-2 or TRBV6-3, the J call TRBJ2-7; the D gene is possibly TRBD1 (5 bases). This CDR3 region has 15 residues. Germline loops: CDR1 MNHEY, CDR2 SVGEGT. V dropped 2 bases and J dropped 0 bases, with 11 bases sitting between them. CDR3 bases: TGTGCCAGCAGTTACGGGGCAGTAGGCTCCTACGAGCAGTACTTC. This translates into CASSYGAVGSYEQYF.

This clonotype was counted a few times. The chain employs TRBV7-2 and TRBJ2-7, with 9 bases identical to TRBD2. CDR3 length: 15 amino acids. Per the germline V gene, CDR1 is SGHTA and CDR2 is FQGNSA. V was pared by 6 bases and J by 0 bases, with 6 bases of the junction left unmatched. The CDR3 coding sequence is TGTGCCAGCAGGTATTTTAGCGGGAGCTCCTACGAGCAGTACTTC. Its protein product is CASRYFSGSSYEQYF.

This clonotype was observed many times. The chain uses TRBV9 and TRBJ2-7; no clear D. Germline assignment: CDR1 SGDLS and CDR2 YYNGEE. V lost 2 bases to trimming and J lost 1 base, with 7 bases between them. The CDR3 spans 13 residues. The CDR3 DNA reads TGTGCCAGCAGCGTCTCACATTCCTACGAGCAGTACTTC. This translates into CASSVSHSYEQYF.

V and J are TRBV11-2 and TRBJ1-2, with 7 bases aligning to TRBD1. CDR1 is SGHAT and CDR2 is FQNNGV in the germline V gene. The CDR3 has 14 amino acids. The V and J ends lost 7 bases and 8 bases, in that order; junction bases with no gene match: 13. The CDR3, as DNA: TGTGCCAGCACCATGGTGACAGGGTCGGGGGGCTACACCTTC. It encodes CASTMVTGSGGYTF.

This clonotype has a single count. The genes are TRBV11-2 and TRBJ2-3; TRBD2 is a possible D gene (5 bases). Between the trimmed V and J ends, which lost 10 bases and 2 bases, there was a span of 10 bases. The CDR3 length is 12 residues. Germline CDR1 SGHAT, CDR2 FQNNGV. CDR3 amino acids: CAIRGYTDTQYF. CDR3 DNA sequence: TGTGCCATCAGAGGGTACACAGATACGCAGTATTTT.

This clonotype appeared many times. The chain has TRBV2 and TRBJ1-2; D possibly corresponds to TRBD1 (5 bases). Germline assignment: CDR1 SNHLY and CDR2 FYNNEI. The CDR3 spans 11 residues. V lost 8 bases and J 8 bases, leaving 12 bases between the germline ends. In nucleotides, the CDR3 is TGTGCCAGCTCCGGGGCGGAGGGCTACACCTTC. Translation: CASSGAEGYTF.